Listed below are T cell receptor beta chains from one sample, sequenced in a study of shared clonotypes between healthy human individuals. The method was immunoSEQ multiplex PCR; TCRdb's version includes in-frame clones alone and lacks a portion of them. This table holds over a million clones, approximately 80% found once. Material for sequencing was memory CD4+ T cells from PBMCs. The receptor set was obtained from a man younger than 35 in good health. Some clones in this sample may be carry-over from other donors' samples. Both conserved end residues are part of each CDR3. The D gene is left open where the match is weak. Clone size is stated in some rows and not others, as once, few, many or a class when expanded.

clone size: -; D gene: -; J gene: TRBJ1-2; V gene: TRBV28; CDR3 DNA: TGTGCCAGCAGTTCAACAGGAGTCTATGGCTACACCTTC; CDR3 protein: CASSSTGVYGYTF
clone size: -; D gene: TRBD1; J gene: TRBJ1-3; V gene: TRBV9; CDR3 DNA: TGTGCCAGCAGCGTCGGACAGGGATATGGAAACACCATATATTTT; CDR3 protein: CASSVGQGYGNTIYF
clone size: -; D gene: TRBD1; J gene: TRBJ2-7; V gene: TRBV5-5; CDR3 DNA: TGTGCCAGCAGCCCAGGACAGGTTGGTTTCTACGAGCAGTACTTC; CDR3 protein: CASSPGQVGFYEQYF
clone size: -; D gene: TRBD1; J gene: TRBJ1-1; V gene: TRBV12-5; CDR3 DNA: TGTGCTAGTGGTCAATCAGGGGGCTCGATGGCTTTCTTT; CDR3 protein: CASGQSGGSMAFF
clone size: -; D gene: -; J gene: TRBJ1-1; V gene: TRBV6-5; CDR3 DNA: TGTGCCAGCAGTTACTCAGAGAACACTGAAGCTTTCTTT; CDR3 protein: CASSYSENTEAFF
clone size: -; D gene: TRBD2; J gene: TRBJ2-3; V gene: TRBV29-1; CDR3 DNA: TGCAGCGTTCCCGGACTAGCGGGAGGCACAGATACGCAGTATTTT; CDR3 protein: CSVPGLAGGTDTQYF
clone size: few; D gene: -; J gene: TRBJ1-1; V gene: TRBV7-2; CDR3 DNA: TGTGCCAGCAGCTTCGGGATGAACACTGAAGCTTTCTTT; CDR3 protein: CASSFGMNTEAFF
clone size: -; D gene: -; J gene: TRBJ1-2; V gene: TRBV9; CDR3 DNA: TGTGCCAGCAGCGCATCAACGGCGGCCGGGGGAGGTAATGGCTACACCTTC; CDR3 protein: CASSASTAAGGGNGYTF
clone size: -; D gene: TRBD1; J gene: TRBJ2-7; V gene: TRBV4-2; CDR3 DNA: TGTGCCAGCAGCCAAGATGGGCGACAGGGGAACGAGCAGTACTTC; CDR3 protein: CASSQDGRQGNEQYF
clone size: -; D gene: -; J gene: TRBJ1-5; V gene: TRBV28; CDR3 DNA: TGTGCCAGCAGTTCCCCCGTCGGTCAGCCCCAGCATTTT; CDR3 protein: CASSSPVGQPQHF
clone size: -; D gene: -; J gene: TRBJ1-6; V gene: TRBV5-1; CDR3 DNA: TGCGCCAGCAGTGGGGACGGGACCCTCCACTTT; CDR3 protein: CASSGDGTLHF
clone size: -; D gene: -; J gene: TRBJ2-2; V gene: TRBV18; CDR3 DNA: TGTGCCAGCTCACCTCCGGAGAGAAACACCGGGGAGCTGTTTTTT; CDR3 protein: CASSPPERNTGELFF
clone size: -; D gene: -; J gene: TRBJ1-2; V gene: TRBV7-2; CDR3 DNA: TGTGCCAGCAGCTTGAGACAGGAAGGCGGCTACACCTTC; CDR3 protein: CASSLRQEGGYTF
clone size: once; D gene: TRBD2; J gene: TRBJ2-4; V gene: TRBV10-3; CDR3 DNA: TGTGCCATCAGCCCGGGACTAGCGGGTTTAGCCAAAAACATTCAGTACTTC; CDR3 protein: CAISPGLAGLAKNIQYF
clone size: few; D gene: -; J gene: TRBJ1-2; V gene: TRBV7-8; CDR3 DNA: TGTGCCAGCAGCGACGGCGGGTCAGCTAACTATGGCTACACCTTC; CDR3 protein: CASSDGGSANYGYTF
clone size: -; D gene: -; J gene: TRBJ1-1; V gene: TRBV18; CDR3 DNA: TGTGCCAGCTCACCACGGTTTAGCGAAGCTTTCTTT; CDR3 protein: CASSPRFSEAFF
clone size: -; D gene: TRBD1; J gene: TRBJ1-1; V gene: TRBV5-8; CDR3 DNA: TGTGCCAGCAGCTTGGTCAGGGGGTCGACTGAAGCTTTCTTT; CDR3 protein: CASSLVRGSTEAFF
clone size: -; D gene: -; J gene: TRBJ2-1; V gene: TRBV5-1; CDR3 DNA: TGCGCCAGCAGCTTGGGGGCCAGGTCTAGCTCCTACAATGAGCAGTTCTTC; CDR3 protein: CASSLGARSSSYNEQFF
clone size: -; D gene: -; J gene: TRBJ2-6; V gene: TRBV28; CDR3 DNA: TGTGCCAGCAGCCCTCGTGGGGAGGCCGGGGCCAACGTCCTGACTTTC; CDR3 protein: CASSPRGEAGANVLTF
clone size: -; D gene: TRBD1; J gene: TRBJ2-1; V gene: TRBV5-6; CDR3 DNA: TGTGCCAGCAGCTTGGGGACAGGGGACTACAATGAGCAGTTCTTC; CDR3 protein: CASSLGTGDYNEQFF
clone size: -; D gene: -; J gene: TRBJ2-5; V gene: TRBV12-5; CDR3 DNA: TGTGCTAGTGCCAGGGGAGACTTTGGCCCTCAAGAGACCCAGTACTTC; CDR3 protein: CASARGDFGPQETQYF
clone size: -; D gene: -; J gene: TRBJ2-7; V gene: TRBV7-9; CDR3 DNA: TGTGCCAGCAGCCTGACTGACGTGTACGAGCAGTACTTC; CDR3 protein: CASSLTDVYEQYF
clone size: -; D gene: -; J gene: TRBJ1-1; V gene: TRBV6-5; CDR3 DNA: TGTGCCAGCAGTTACTCTCGGAGGACTGAAGCTTTCTTT; CDR3 protein: CASSYSRRTEAFF
clone size: few; D gene: -; J gene: TRBJ2-2; V gene: TRBV7-3; CDR3 DNA: TGTGCCAGCAGCTCGCAAACTGGGGCCGGGGAGCTGTTTTTT; CDR3 protein: CASSSQTGAGELFF